This T cell receptor (beta chain) was identified in a study of blood T cells in healthy people across ages. Germline V gene lookup returns CDR1 SGDLS and CDR2 YYNGEE. The V gene lost 3 bases and the J gene lost 1 base, with 7 bases spanning the gap. The CDR3 spans 13 residues. Every donor gave 9 to 10 milliliters of peripheral blood. Combining a sample-barcoded 5' primer with a J-beta primer mix, a second PCR ran for roughly 6 to 12 cycles. TCRdb re-called the 5' RACE reads through MiXCR, storing one row per CDR3 protein. The sample holds fewer than 800,000 distinct CDR3 sequences, around 21% seen once. This clonotype was found a few times. Its antigen is as yet unknown. Notes on the study in general: Per-million-T-cell TCR beta diversity fell roughly linearly with age.

The sample was blood. This TCR came from an older man in good health. This chain uses TRBV9 with TRBJ2-5; D remains unclear. The CDR3 loop is CASSALIQETQYF. The CDR3 DNA reads TGTGCCAGCAGCGCTTTGATCCAAGAGACCCAGTACTTC.